The text below deals with one T cell receptor (beta chain). Its cognate antigen is unknown. This sample was included in a study of T cells in Graves' hyperthyroidism and ophthalmopathy. General study points: Most thyroid clonotypes expanded above 0.001 were also detected in blood.

The CDR3 is made up of 14 amino acids. Germline V lookup: CDR1 SGHAT, CDR2 FQNNGV. Trimming removed 1 base at V and 7 bases at J, with 13 bases between. The TCR beta CDR3 regions underwent amplification using RNA transcripts as the source. A first-round RT-PCR of the TCR CDR3 used the HTBI primer set. MiXCR, run by TCRdb on the multiplex PCR reads, gives a single entry per CDR3 protein. Of over 300,000 distinct CDR3 sequences in the sample, around 13% are singletons; the top ten hold roughly 35%. The TCR sequence derives from a woman aged 40 to 55 with Graves' ophthalmopathy. The V call is TRBV11-2, the J call TRBJ2-5, with D possibly TRBD2 on 7 matching bases. The sample was blood. The CDR3 DNA reads TGTGCCAGCAGCTTAGTACAGGGAGGGTGGACCCAGTACTTC. It translates to CASSLVQGGWTQYF.